This T cell receptor (beta chain) was captured by sequencing in a study of lymphopenia after photon versus proton radiotherapy. The sample holds a few counts of this clone. The antigen is not known. Generated by immunoSEQ multiplex PCR, the TCRdb table keeps only in-frame clones and is missing some. This sample has tens of thousands of clones, with 85% to 90% found just once. CDR3 length: 12 residues. Germline V gene data show CDR1 as SEHNR and CDR2 as FQNEAQ (reference sequence). V dropped 5 bases and J dropped 7 bases, with 10 bases sitting between them. Whole-study results and caveats: After the lymphocyte nadir, photon-treated repertoires showed oligoclonal expansion, especially of CD8+ Temra cells. Under photons, naive T cells and diversity fell while effector/memory populations rose.

This chain connects TRBV7-9 to TRBJ2-3; D gene unclear. The sample consisted of peripheral blood, taken from a patient treated with proton-based radiotherapy. This sequence originates from a man older than 75 with esophageal cancer. CDR3 protein: CASSPLPYTQYF. The DNA for the CDR3 is TGTGCCAGCAGCCCCCTCCCGTATACGCAGTATTTT.